The 24 T cell receptor beta chains below all came from one sample that was sequenced in a study of identical twins (dated by TCRdb to about 2016). Libraries were made using 5' RACE. Sequencing used an Illumina HiSeq 2000. TCRdb reworked the public reads: Q25 trimming with fastp, MiXCR clone assembly, productive beta chains retained. Each CDR3 protein gets just one entry, which takes the most common genes and DNA from the rows behind it. This sample lists fewer than 500,000 distinct CDR3 sequences; more than 13% were detected once. The biggest ten clones account for more than 0.8% of the sample. The same sample was also used in a study of yellow fever vaccine responses in identical twins.

Input material: CD4+ T cells sorted from blood. These receptors all stem from a woman aged 18-35 years in good health.

The V and J genes are TRBV4-2 and TRBJ2-7, with D perhaps matching TRBD1 or TRBD2 (5 bases each). Germline CDR1 and CDR2: LGHNA and YNFKEQ. This CDR3 is 16 amino acids long. Trimming left V 0 bases short and J 1 base short, with 13 bases between. CDR3 region: CASSQEIRDGSYEQYF. CDR3 sequence (DNA): TGTGCCAGCAGCCAAGAAATCCGGGACGGTTCCTACGAGCAGTACTTC.

This clonotype was seen only a few times. V is TRBV20-1 and J is TRBJ2-5; D may be TRBD1 (5 bases). The CDR3 is 13 amino acids. Trimming removed 1 base at V and 2 bases at J, with 8 bases between. Germline CDR1 is DFQATT and CDR2 is SNEGSKA (reference sequence). The CDR3 nucleotides read TGCAGTGCTAGAGCCGACAGACAAGAGACCCAGTACTTC. The encoded protein is CSARADRQETQYF.

In this sample, this clonotype turned up a few times. V gene TRBV6-1 combines with J gene TRBJ1-4; possibly TRBD1 for D (5 bases). Trimming cost V 6 bases and J 8 bases, with 19 bases left between them. The CDR3 is made up of 15 amino acids. Germline V CDR1 and CDR2: MNHNS, SASEGT. The CDR3 DNA is TGTGCCAGCAGCCGTGGGGCAGGGATGGTCGAAAAACTGTTTTTT. The encoded protein is CASSRGAGMVEKLFF.

The chain uses TRBV19 and TRBJ1-5; D unclear. Germline assignment: CDR1 LNHDA and CDR2 SQIVND (reference sequence). V gave up 8 bases and J gave up 5 bases, with 16 bases separating them. The CDR3 runs 14 residues. In DNA, the CDR3 is TGTGCCAGTCACTTGGGCCGGAAAGATCAGCCCCAGCATTTT. It is translated as CASHLGRKDQPQHF.

This clonotype was observed a few times. The CDR3 DNA reads as TGCAGTGCCCGCGGGCGGGCTAGCGGGCGGAAACTAAGCTCCTACAATGAGCAGTTCTTC. This gives the protein CSARGRASGRKLSSYNEQFF. The genes are TRBV20-1 and TRBJ2-1; 8 nucleotides align to TRBD2. The junction had 22 bases not matched to a gene; V was cut back by 6 bases and J by 0 bases. Germline-derived CDR1 and CDR2 are DFQATT and SNEGSKA (reference sequence). The CDR3 is 20 amino acids.

This chain links TRBV5-1 with TRBJ2-3; 9 bases map to TRBD2. In germline, CDR1 is SGHRS, CDR2 YFSETQ. After removal of 6 bases from V and 2 bases from J, the junction contained 7 bases not matched to a gene. This CDR3 is 15 amino acids long. CDR3 nucleotides: TGCGCCAGCATGCGGGAGGGCCTATACACAGATACGCAGTATTTT. This translates into CASMREGLYTDTQYF.

This chain joins TRBV7-6 and TRBJ2-5; 10 nucleotides line up with TRBD2. The germline CDR1 and CDR2 sequences are SGHVS and FNYEAQ. The V segment lost 5 bases and the J segment 1 base; nucleotides outside the gene matches: 7. CDR3 length: 16 residues. CDR3 region: CASSIRLAGSQETQYF. The CDR3 nucleotides read TGTGCCAGCAGCATAAGACTAGCGGGTAGCCAAGAGACCCAGTACTTC.

Only a few counts were recorded for this clonotype. This chain connects TRBV20-1 to TRBJ2-1, with D perhaps TRBD1 (6 bases). V dropped 0 bases and J dropped 5 bases, with 14 bases sitting between them. This CDR3 has 15 residues. Germline assignment: CDR1 DFQATT and CDR2 SNEGSKA (reference sequence). This CDR3 is CSARDPRGAHNEQFF. The CDR3 nucleotides read TGCAGTGCTAGAGATCCCAGGGGTGCCCACAATGAGCAGTTCTTC.

This clonotype was seen more than once but under ten times. The chain links TRBV5-1 to TRBJ2-2; the D gene is possibly TRBD2 (6 bases). V dropped 4 bases and J dropped 5 bases, with 15 bases sitting between them. This CDR3 contains 15 residues. Germline V lookup: CDR1 SGHRS, CDR2 YFSETQ. The CDR3 loop is CASSPGEMRTGELFF. CDR3 bases: TGCGCCAGCAGCCCGGGGGAGATGCGGACCGGGGAGCTGTTTTTT.

The gene calls are TRBV27 and TRBJ2-1, with D possibly being TRBD1 (5 bases). Trimming removed 4 bases from V and 6 bases from J, with 13 bases in between. The CDR3 is made up of 14 amino acids. Germline V lookup: CDR1 MNHEY, CDR2 SMNVEV (reference sequence). CDR3 coding DNA: TGTGCCAGCAGTTCGACAGTTGGGGTCAATGAGCAGTTCTTC. It codes for CASSSTVGVNEQFF.

The chain links TRBV24-1 to TRBJ2-5; 8 bases match TRBD2. V lost 6 bases, J lost 0 bases, and 5 bases stayed unmatched. This CDR3 comprises 15 residues. Germline CDR1 KGHDR, CDR2 SFDVKD. The CDR3 DNA reads as TGTGCCACCAGTACAACTAGCGGACACCAAGAGACCCAGTACTTC. Its protein is CATSTTSGHQETQYF.

In its sample, this clonotype was seen a few times. The chain links TRBV6-1 to TRBJ2-7; the D is unclear. Between the trimmed V and J ends, which lost 2 bases and 4 bases, there was a span of 21 bases. The CDR3 has 17 amino acids. The germline CDR1 and CDR2 sequences are MNHNS and SASEGT. The CDR3 sequence is CASSEPDGPTRDYEQYF. CDR3 bases: TGTGCCAGCAGTGAACCTGACGGACCCACGCGAGATTACGAGCAGTACTTC.

The chain employs TRBV5-5 and TRBJ2-1; no firm D call. The germline CDR1 and CDR2 sequences are SGHKS and YYEKEE (reference sequence). Trimming shortened V by 0 bases and J by 10 bases, and 17 bases separated the two germline ends. This CDR3 has 15 amino acids. This CDR3 is CASSLVLVLVGEQFF. CDR3 bases: TGTGCCAGCAGCTTGGTACTGGTGCTAGTGGGGGAGCAGTTCTTC.

This clonotype was seen more than once but under ten times. The chain joins TRBV6-2 or TRBV6-3 to TRBJ2-7; 7 bases line up with TRBD2. Losses at the gene ends were 10 bases for V and 5 bases for J; bases not matched to a gene: 20. Germline-derived CDR1 and CDR2 are MNHEY and SVGEGT. The CDR3 has 16 amino acids. CDR3 sequence (DNA): TGTGCCAACGAAAGGGTTGCGGGAGTAGGGCTTGACGAGCAGTACTTC. Residues: CANERVAGVGLDEQYF.

Of note for this clonotype: Without the conserved terminal phenylalanine or tryptophan, this CDR3 likely stems from a read error. The chain uses TRBV11-2 and TRBJ2-1, with 9 bases identical to TRBD1. V shed 1 base and J 2 bases; nucleotides not matched to a gene: 12. Germline V gives CDR1 SGHAT, CDR2 FQNNGV. The CDR3 runs to 19 residues. The DNA of the CDR3 is TGTGCCAGCAGCTTAGTAGGGACAGGGTTAAGTGAGGCCTACAATGAGCAGTTCCTC. It codes for CASSLVGTGLSEAYNEQFL.

This clonotype has just a few counts. The CDR3 DNA reads TGTGCCAGCAGCGCAACAGGGTATAATTCACCCCTCCACTTT. Encoded protein: CASSATGYNSPLHF. J is TRBJ1-6 and V is TRBV7-9; D might be TRBD1 (6 bases). The V and J ends lost 5 bases and 4 bases respectively, with 9 bases between them. Looked up from germline, CDR1 is SEHNR and CDR2 is FQNEAQ (reference sequence). The CDR3 is made up of 14 amino acids.

The rearrangement links TRBV28 to TRBJ1-6; maybe TRBD1 (5 bases). This CDR3 is 15 amino acids long. Deletions cut 5 bases from V and 8 bases from J, with 16 bases between. The germline V gene encodes CDR1 MDHEN and CDR2 SYDVKM. This CDR3 is CASSLTEGLYSPLHF. In DNA form, the CDR3 reads TGTGCCAGCAGTCTGACTGAGGGGTTATATTCACCCCTCCACTTT. Full variable domain (rest looked up from reference TRBV28 and TRBJ1-6): DVKVTQSSRYLVKRTGEKVFLECVQDMDHENMFWYRQDPGLGLRLIYFSYDVKMKEKGDIPEGYSVSREKKERFSLILESASTNQTSMYLCASSLTEGLYSPLHFGNGTRLTVT.

At least ten counts were recorded for this clonotype. V and J are TRBV20-1 and TRBJ1-6, with D hard to call. The V gene lost 5 bases and the J gene lost 7 bases, with 15 bases spanning the gap. The CDR3 is 14 residues long. Germline V CDR1 and CDR2: DFQATT, SNEGSKA (reference sequence). DNA for the CDR3: TGCAGTGCTCGCAGCTCGAATTCCAATTCACCCCTCCACTTT. The encoded protein is CSARSSNSNSPLHF.

The chain recombines TRBV20-1 with TRBJ2-1, with D perhaps given as TRBD1 or TRBD2 (5 bases each). The V gene lost 4 bases and the J gene lost 6 bases, with 19 bases spanning the gap. The CDR3 has 15 amino acids. Germline lookup yields CDR1 DFQATT and CDR2 SNEGSKA (reference sequence). The CDR3 region has the DNA TGCAGTGCTATCCCTGCGTCGGGGCCCTCCAATGAGCAGTTCTTC. It translates to CSAIPASGPSNEQFF.

This clonotype came up a few times. The V call is TRBV6-2 or TRBV6-3, the J call TRBJ2-1, with 8 bases identical to TRBD2. In germline, CDR1 is MNHEY, CDR2 SVGEGT. With V trimmed by 6 bases and J by 2 bases, 9 bases remained unmatched. The CDR3 loop spans 16 amino acids. Here the CDR3 DNA reads TGTGCCAGCAGCCCGCGGGGGGACCTTACCTACAATGAGCAGTTCTTC. It yields the protein CASSPRGDLTYNEQFF.

The chain recombines TRBV15 with TRBJ2-4; TRBD2 might be the D (5 bases). The CDR3 sequence is 15 residues long. Germline CDR1 reads LNHNV; CDR2 reads YYDKDF (reference sequence). The V and J ends lost 0 bases and 2 bases respectively, with 8 bases between them. The CDR3 protein is CATSRDDGTKNIQYF. The CDR3 bases are TGTGCCACCAGCAGAGATGACGGGACCAAAAACATTCAGTACTTC.

There are a few counts of this clonotype. The gene calls are TRBV12-3 or TRBV12-4 and TRBJ2-2; D is uncertain. The CDR3 length is 14 residues. Trimming removed 2 bases from V and 6 bases from J, with 10 bases in between. The CDR3 region is CASSLWQVPGELFF. CDR3 nucleotide sequence: TGTGCCAGCAGTTTATGGCAGGTCCCCGGGGAGCTGTTTTTT.

This clonotype was counted only a few times. The rearrangement links TRBV7-3 to TRBJ2-3; 10 bases are shared with TRBD2. This CDR3 region has 18 residues. The trim removed 1 base at V and 0 bases at J, leaving 7 bases unmatched. Germline values: CDR1 SGHTA, CDR2 FQGTGA. CDR3 protein: CASSLNKPTSGSTDTQYF. CDR3 nucleotides: TGTGCCAGCAGCTTAAATAAGCCGACTAGCGGGAGCACAGATACGCAGTATTTT. Combining the CDR3 with reference TRBV7-3 and TRBJ2-3 gives the whole variable domain GAGVSQTPSNKVTEKGKYVELRCDPISGHTALYWYRQSLGQGPEFLIYFQGTGAADDSGLPNDRFFAVRPEGSVSTLKIQRTERGDSAVYLCASSLNKPTSGSTDTQYFGPGTRLTVL.

The chain has TRBV6-2 or TRBV6-3 and TRBJ2-7; 7 bases line up with TRBD1. The CDR3 spans 17 residues. Germline CDR1 is MNHEY and CDR2 is SVGEGT. Trimming removed 6 bases from V and 3 bases from J; junction bases left unmatched: 17. The CDR3 protein is CASSRLARTGVLYEQYF. The CDR3 DNA reads TGTGCCAGCAGCCGGCTCGCTAGGACAGGAGTCCTCTACGAGCAGTACTTC.